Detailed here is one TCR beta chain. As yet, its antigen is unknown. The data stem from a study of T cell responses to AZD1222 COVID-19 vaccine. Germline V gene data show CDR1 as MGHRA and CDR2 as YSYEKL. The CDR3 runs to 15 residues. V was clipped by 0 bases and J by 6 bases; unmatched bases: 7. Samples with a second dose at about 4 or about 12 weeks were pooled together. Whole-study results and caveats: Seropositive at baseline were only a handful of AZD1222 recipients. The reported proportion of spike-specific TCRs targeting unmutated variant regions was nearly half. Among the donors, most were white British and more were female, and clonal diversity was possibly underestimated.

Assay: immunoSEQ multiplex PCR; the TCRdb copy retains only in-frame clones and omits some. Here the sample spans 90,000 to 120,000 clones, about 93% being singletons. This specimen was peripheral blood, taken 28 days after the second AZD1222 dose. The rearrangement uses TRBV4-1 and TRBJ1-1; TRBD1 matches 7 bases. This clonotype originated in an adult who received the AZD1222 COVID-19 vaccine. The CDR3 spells CASSQEDRAFSEAFF. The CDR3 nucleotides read TGCGCCAGCAGCCAAGAAGACAGGGCATTCTCTGAAGCTTTCTTT.